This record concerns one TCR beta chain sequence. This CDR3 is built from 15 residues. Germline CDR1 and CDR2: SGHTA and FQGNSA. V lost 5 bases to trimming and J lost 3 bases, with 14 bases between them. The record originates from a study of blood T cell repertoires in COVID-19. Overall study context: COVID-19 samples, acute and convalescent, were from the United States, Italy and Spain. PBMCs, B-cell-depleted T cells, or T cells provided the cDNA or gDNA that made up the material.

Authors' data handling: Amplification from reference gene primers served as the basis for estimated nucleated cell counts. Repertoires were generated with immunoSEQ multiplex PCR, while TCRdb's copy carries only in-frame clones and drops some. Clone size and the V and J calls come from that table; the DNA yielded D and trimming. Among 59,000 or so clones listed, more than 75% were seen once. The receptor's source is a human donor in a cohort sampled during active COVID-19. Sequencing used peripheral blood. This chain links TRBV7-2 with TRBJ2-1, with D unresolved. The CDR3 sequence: CASSLSSRSYNEQFF. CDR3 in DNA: TGTGCCAGCAGCCTTAGTTCGAGAAGCTACAATGAGCAGTTCTTC.